Each of the 3 T cell receptor beta chains below was sequenced from the same sample in a study of blood T cell repertoires in COVID-19. Generated by immunoSEQ multiplex PCR, the TCRdb table keeps only in-frame clones and is missing some. Of hundreds of thousands of clones listed, 85% are singletons. Sequencing was done on a sample of peripheral blood. The receptor source for this set is a woman aged 45-60 years with active or convalescent COVID-19.

This chain joins TRBV5-5 and TRBJ1-1, with D possibly being TRBD1 (5 bases). V was shortened by 1 base and J by 1 base, with 14 bases between the two germline ends. The CDR3 is 16 residues long. Germline V gene sequence: CDR1 SGHKS, CDR2 YYEKEE (reference sequence). CDR3 nucleotide sequence: TGTGCCAGCAGCTTGTTTAACCAGGGAGGGAACACTGAAGCTTTCTTT. Translation gives CASSLFNQGGNTEAFF.

This rearrangement joins TRBV19 to TRBJ2-3; 7 bases agree with TRBD2. Germline V gene lookup returns CDR1 LNHDA and CDR2 SQIVND (reference sequence). This CDR3 comprises 15 residues. The V and J ends lost 3 bases and 4 bases, in that order; junction bases with no gene match: 7. For the CDR3, the DNA is TGTGCCAGTAGTATCGTGGGAGGGCCTTCAGATACGCAGTATTTT. Its translation: CASSIVGGPSDTQYF.

V is TRBV4-2 and J is TRBJ2-4; D remains ambiguous. This CDR3 comprises 12 residues. The ends were cut back, 6 bases at V and 9 bases at J, with 12 bases in the middle. CDR1 LGHNA and CDR2 YNFKEQ come from the germline V gene. The CDR3 DNA reads TGTGCCAGCAGTCCCGCGGTCGGCATTCAGTACTTC. Translating it yields CASSPAVGIQYF.